One and the same sample provided the 3 T cell receptor beta chains below, sequenced in a study of cytomegalovirus exposure and HLA in healthy donors. The PCR had 60 Vbeta and 13 Jbeta primers. TCRdb's copy holds only in-frame clones and misses some; the assay was immunoSEQ multiplex PCR. The table lists just over 150,000 clones, 70% to 90% of them singletons. The sample taken for sequencing was PBMCs. These receptors all come from a woman aged 18-35 years in good health and CMV-seronegative.

A remark on this clone: One end of the junction fails to match germline, which may point to a read error. The CDR3 nucleotides are TGCGCCAGCAGCCAAGACGGGACAGGCTTGGGTGAGCCCCGGCATTTT. As protein: CASSQDGTGLGEPRHF. The chain carries TRBV4-1 and TRBJ1-5, with 8 bases identical to TRBD1. The CDR3 sequence is 16 residues long. Germline assignment: CDR1 MGHRA and CDR2 YSYEKL.

The chain joins TRBV30 to TRBJ1-1; 9 nucleotides align to TRBD1. Germline CDR1 is GTSNPN and CDR2 is SVGIG (reference sequence). V trimming: 0 bases; J trimming: 10 bases; junction bases outside the gene matches: 9. The CDR3 consists of 14 residues. CDR3 residues: CAWSVGQGRNPAFF. Written as DNA, the CDR3 is TGTGCCTGGAGTGTTGGACAGGGGAGGAATCCAGCTTTCTTT.

This clone was detected once. The chain uses TRBV10-3 and TRBJ1-3; the D gene is possibly TRBD1 (5 bases). Germline assignment: CDR1 ENHRY and CDR2 SYGVKD. Trimming removed 4 bases from V and 0 bases from J, with 7 bases in between. This CDR3 spans 14 amino acids. The CDR3, as DNA: TGTGCCATCAGTGGGGGGGACTCTGGAAACACCATATATTTT. Translation: CAISGGDSGNTIYF.